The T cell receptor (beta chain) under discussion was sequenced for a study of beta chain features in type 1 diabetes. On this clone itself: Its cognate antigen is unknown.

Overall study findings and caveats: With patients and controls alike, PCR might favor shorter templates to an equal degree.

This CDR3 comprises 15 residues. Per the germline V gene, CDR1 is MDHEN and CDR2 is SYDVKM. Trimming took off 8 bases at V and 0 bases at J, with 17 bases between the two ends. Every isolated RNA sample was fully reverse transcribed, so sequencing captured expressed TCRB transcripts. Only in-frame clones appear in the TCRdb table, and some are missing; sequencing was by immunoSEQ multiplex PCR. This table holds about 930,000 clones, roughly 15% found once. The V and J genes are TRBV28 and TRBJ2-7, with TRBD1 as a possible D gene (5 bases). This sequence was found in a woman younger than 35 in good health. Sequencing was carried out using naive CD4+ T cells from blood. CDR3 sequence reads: CASLPGSLSSYEQYF. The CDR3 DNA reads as TGTGCCAGCCTTCCAGGGTCTCTCAGCTCCTACGAGCAGTACTTC.